This T cell receptor (beta chain) was captured by sequencing in a study of CD8 T cells in ankylosing spondylitis. Findings and caveats of the study: Past studies reported some motif variants in reactive arthritis synovial fluid and blood. Typical of ankylosing spondylitis blood, it appeared, was a TCR beta motif of under 10 highly homologous variants.

TCRdb passed the 5' RACE reads through MiXCR, listing each CDR3 protein once. The data show roughly 250,000 distinct CDR3 sequences, roughly a tenth seen once. The CDR3 is 11 residues long. The V gene lost 5 bases and the J gene lost 6 bases, with 8 bases spanning the gap. The V gene's germline CDR1 is MRHNA and CDR2 SNTAGT. This clonotype has a handful of counts. Its antigen is unidentified. Sequencing was done on a sample of blood, either unsorted or a sorted T cell fraction (not recorded which). This TCR was sampled from a male donor with ankylosing spondylitis or in good health (not recorded which). V is TRBV6-4 and J is TRBJ2-7; D remains unclear. The CDR3 DNA reads TGTGCCAGCAGTCCCAGAGGCGAGCAGTACTTC. As protein: CASSPRGEQYF.